This T cell receptor beta chain is drawn from a study of blood T cell repertoires in COVID-19. Germline lookup yields CDR1 MDHEN and CDR2 SYDVKM. The CDR3 has 15 amino acids. With 5 bases removed from V and 4 bases from J, the gap between germline ends came to 17 bases. Original data processing: The assay estimated nucleated cells by amplifying reference gene primers. Only in-frame clones appear in the TCRdb table, and some are missing; sequencing was by immunoSEQ multiplex PCR. The D gene and trimming were derived from the DNA, and the V and J assignments and clone size from that table. The sample holds about half a million clones, 88% seen once. For recovered donors of Cohort 3, there were two negative PCRs, clearance, or symptom resolution.

The chain has TRBV28 and TRBJ1-1; the D gene is possibly TRBD1 (5 bases). The sample was PBMCs or T cells enriched from blood (not recorded which). This clonotype was sampled from a woman aged 60-70 years who had recovered from COVID-19. The CDR3 is CASSPGRAGSTEAFF. Here the CDR3 DNA reads TGTGCCAGCAGTCCCGGCAGGGCAGGGTCCACTGAAGCTTTCTTT.